This T cell receptor beta chain was sequenced in a study of T cell responses to AZD1222 COVID-19 vaccine. Study-level results: White British donors predominated, females outnumbered males, and clonal diversity was possibly underestimated. Recipients of AZD1222 seropositive at baseline numbered only 6 or 7.

Sequencing used immunoSEQ multiplex PCR; TCRdb keeps in-frame clones, though not all of them. The data show more than 120,000 clones, with around 90% seen just once and about 1.5% held by the top ten. CDR3 length equals 14 residues. The germline gives CDR1 SGHNT, CDR2 YYREEE (reference sequence). V was cut by 0 bases and J by 7 bases, with 10 bases left in between. Comment on this clone: Its antigen remains unidentified.

The sequence came from an adult who received the AZD1222 COVID-19 vaccine. This material consisted of peripheral blood, taken 28 days after the second AZD1222 dose. The V gene is TRBV5-4, the J gene TRBJ2-2, with a possible D match to TRBD1 (6 bases). CDR3 coding DNA: TGTGCCAGCAGCTTGGACAGGGTTAACGGGGAGCTGTTTTTT. It codes for CASSLDRVNGELFF.